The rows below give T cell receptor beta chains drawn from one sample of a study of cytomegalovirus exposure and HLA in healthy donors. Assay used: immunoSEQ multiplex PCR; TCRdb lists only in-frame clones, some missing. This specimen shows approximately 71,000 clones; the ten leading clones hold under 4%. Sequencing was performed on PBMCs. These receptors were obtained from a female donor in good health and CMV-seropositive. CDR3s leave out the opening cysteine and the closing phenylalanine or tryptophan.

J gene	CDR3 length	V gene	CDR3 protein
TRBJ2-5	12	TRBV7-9	ASSREQGRETQY
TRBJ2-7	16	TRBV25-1	ASSPLPGQGATSYEQY
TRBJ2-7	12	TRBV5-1	ASSFSGGSYEQY
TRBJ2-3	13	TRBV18	ASSPTASGTDTQY
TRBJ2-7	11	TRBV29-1	SATRAGEYEQY
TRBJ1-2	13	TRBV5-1	ASSLGGTGAGSYT
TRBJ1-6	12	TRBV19	ASSKGQGYSPLH
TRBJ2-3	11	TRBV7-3	ASSTTGKGTQY
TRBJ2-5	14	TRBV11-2	ASSLGPQGAQETQY
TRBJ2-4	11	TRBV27	ASSGKGANIQY
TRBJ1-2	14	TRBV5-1	ASSLAGDRVGEGYT
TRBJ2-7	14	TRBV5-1	ASSLADDRGSYEQY
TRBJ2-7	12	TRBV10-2	ASSESVARYEQY
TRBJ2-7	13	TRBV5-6	ASSRSGTPGSGQY
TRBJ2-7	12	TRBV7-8	ASSLKSLSYEQY
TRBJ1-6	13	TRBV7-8	ASSLKTANSSPLH
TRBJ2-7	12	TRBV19	ASSLRQGAYEQY
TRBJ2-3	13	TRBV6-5	ASSLLAGLADTQY
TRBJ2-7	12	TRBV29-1	SVRTPGQAYEQY